This T cell receptor (beta chain) was obtained from a study of T cell repertoires in cytomegalovirus infection. Turning to the study itself: Based on public TCR beta signatures, there were indications of CMV infection and of a matching HLA type.

Findings and caveats of the study: Totalled public TCR beta family frequency picked out people who carried CMV plus the relevant HLA. HLA-C-restricted CMV clonotypes gave the most frequent clonotype in two of eight donors.

Each CDR3 protein gets one entry after TCRdb re-called the reads with MiXCR. The sample consists of 740,000 or so distinct CDR3 sequences, 35% of them appearing once. Of note for this clonotype: Antigen: not known.

The CDR3 sequence is 12 residues long. The germline CDR1 and CDR2 sequences are MNHEY and SVGAGI. V shed 4 bases and J shed 9 bases, with 9 bases lying between them. The sequence came from a human donor in good health (CMV status not recorded). Some clones in this sample may be carry-over from other donors' samples. Sequencing was performed on PBMCs. The V and J genes are TRBV6-5 and TRBJ2-2; D ambiguous. The CDR3 protein is CASSSLGRELFF. The DNA for the CDR3 is TGTGCCAGCAGTTCCCTAGGGCGGGAGCTGTTTTTT.